Reported below is one T cell receptor (beta chain). Its cognate antigen is unknown. This sample was included in a study of Ad26.COV2.S vaccination and SARS-CoV-2 variants. Background on the study: Ad26.COV2.S was injected intramuscularly once or twice, 56 days apart.

CDR1 is SEHNR, CDR2 FQNEAQ, per germline (reference sequence). V dropped 0 bases and J dropped 2 bases, with 11 bases sitting between them. The CDR3 totals 15 residues. Whole-study findings and limits: Estimates derived from TCR breadth and depth analyses may have underestimated total T cell responses.

Treatment given: some 20 received Ad26.COV2.S at low or high dose, single or two shots; about five received placebo; per-sample allocation not given. The study sampled participants on day 63 after the first vaccine or placebo injection. The protocol was immunoSEQ multiplex PCR, while the TCRdb copy is restricted to in-frame clones and leaves out a portion. The table lists about 680,000 clones, around 89% of them singletons. Sequencing used peripheral blood, obtained in a trial of Ad26.COV2.S vaccine versus placebo. The TCR originated in a person between 18 and 65 years old who received the Ad26.COV2.S COVID-19 vaccine or a placebo. The V and J genes are TRBV7-9 and TRBJ2-7, with a tentative D call TRBD1 (5 bases). The CDR3 loop is CASSLAAGYPYEQYF. CDR3 nucleotides: TGTGCCAGCAGCTTAGCCGCAGGGTACCCCTACGAGCAGTACTTC.